Described below is a single TCR beta chain sequence and its context. Its antigen is unknown. Primers included in the PCR were 60 Vbeta and 13 Jbeta primers. Clones were read by immunoSEQ multiplex PCR, and TCRdb kept only the in-frame ones, dropping some. This sample yields 130,000 or so clones, of which 75% are seen a single time; roughly 3.1% belongs to the top ten. The entry originates in a study of cytomegalovirus exposure and HLA in healthy donors. Whole-study results and caveats: Confirmation was obtained in vitro that a few CMV-associated chains are specific for CMV antigens. Reports credit the classifier with highly specific, highly sensitive diagnosis of cytomegalovirus status.

The CDR3 is 14 residues long. Germline V gene data show CDR1 as SNHLY and CDR2 as FYNNEI. With 5 bases clipped from V and 4 bases from J, the junction kept 8 bases outside the gene matches. The sequencing sample was made of PBMCs. The chain joins TRBV2 to TRBJ2-7; 7 positions match TRBD1. This receptor was obtained from a man younger than 40 in good health and CMV-seronegative. In nucleotides, the CDR3 is TGTGCCAGCAGTCAACAGGGGAACGGATACGAGCAGTACTTC. Translated, it gives CASSQQGNGYEQYF.